The 19 T cell receptor beta chains listed next were all sequenced from one sample in a study of neurological immune-mediated disorders. TCRdb ran MiXCR on the 5' RACE reads and lists one entry per CDR3 protein. The data contain fewer than 40,000 distinct CDR3 sequences, less than 5% of them singletons. The sequencing sample was made of CD4+ T cells from blood. The source is a woman in her forties in good health.

This clonotype was counted only a few times. This could be a read error, since a much larger clone is one nucleotide away. This chain connects TRBV5-4 to TRBJ2-3; D unresolved. CDR1 and CDR2 from the germline V gene are SGHNT and YYREEE (reference sequence). V was trimmed by 7 bases and J by 2 bases, leaving 11 bases between them. The CDR3 contains 13 residues. Here the CDR3 reads CASHQMATDTQYF. CDR3 nucleotide sequence: TGTGCCAGCCACCAAATGGCCACAGATACGCAGTATTTT.

There are many counts of this clonotype. CDR3 sequence: CASSPGQGVIYEQYF. The CDR3 DNA sequence: TGCGCCAGCAGCCCGGGACAGGGGGTGATTTACGAGCAGTACTTC. This sequence joins TRBV4-1 and TRBJ2-7; the match to TRBD1 covers 11 bases. Losses at the gene ends were 4 bases for V and 4 bases for J; bases not matched to a gene: 6. Per the germline V gene, CDR1 is MGHRA and CDR2 is YSYEKL. There are 15 residues in the CDR3.

This clonotype was counted between two and nine times. The junction and the germline gene differ at one end; a read error may be behind it. The chain has TRBV3-1 and TRBJ2-2; D call uncertain. The CDR3 runs to 13 residues. Germline-derived CDR1 and CDR2 are LGHDT and YNNKEL (reference sequence). For the CDR3, the DNA is TGTGTCAGCAGCCGACTGACCACCGGGGAGCTGTTTTTT. Encoded protein: CVSSRLTTGELFF.

This clonotype was detected once. The chain is built from TRBV5-1 and TRBJ1-6; TRBD1 might be the D (6 bases). Germline V gene data show CDR1 as SGHRS and CDR2 as YFSETQ. Deletions cut 7 bases from V and 7 bases from J, with 15 bases between. This CDR3 is built from 14 residues. Here the CDR3 DNA reads TGCGCCAGCGACCGTTGGAGGGGGAATTCACCCCTCCACTTT. Translating it yields CASDRWRGNSPLHF.

The table lists this clonotype with a count of one. A much larger clone lies a single base off, so this may be a read error. V usage is TRBV11-2 and J usage is TRBJ2-1, with no clear D. This CDR3 has 14 residues. Germline values: CDR1 SGHAT, CDR2 FQNNGV. The CDR3: CANSIGRSYNEQFF. The CDR3 DNA reads TGTGCCAACAGCATCGGGCGCTCCTACAATGAGCAGTTCTTC.

This clonotype was counted ten times or more. The chain recombines TRBV20-1 with TRBJ2-1, with 8 bases aligning to TRBD2. This CDR3 comprises 15 residues. V trimming: 3 bases; J trimming: 8 bases; junction bases outside the gene matches: 12. CDR1 is DFQATT, CDR2 SNEGSKA, per germline (reference sequence). CDR3: CSASGGALRNDEQFF. The CDR3 DNA reads TGCAGTGCTAGCGGGGGGGCCCTTAGAAACGATGAGCAGTTCTTC.

The sample holds many counts of this clonotype. V gene TRBV20-1 combines with J gene TRBJ2-3; possibly TRBD1 for D (5 bases). V was shortened by 7 bases and J by 2 bases, with 22 bases between the two germline ends. The germline gives CDR1 DFQATT, CDR2 SNEGSKA (reference sequence). The CDR3 has 16 amino acids. The CDR3 DNA reads as TGCAGTGTTGACCAACAGGCTACCCTAAACACAGATACGCAGTATTTT. It codes for CSVDQQATLNTDTQYF.

V is TRBV6-6 and J is TRBJ1-1; 7 nucleotides line up with TRBD1. Trimming took 6 bases from V and 0 from J; bases not matched to a gene: 4. Germline CDR1 MNHNY, CDR2 SVGAGI (reference sequence). The CDR3 runs to 14 residues. CDR3 loop: CASSQGGMNTEAFF. The CDR3 DNA reads TGTGCCAGCAGCCAAGGGGGCATGAACACTGAAGCTTTCTTT.

This clonotype was picked up many times. The rearrangement uses TRBV5-1 and TRBJ1-6; unclear D gene. The V end lost 2 bases, the J end lost 6 bases, and 9 bases lay between the germline ends. The CDR3 covers 14 residues. The germline V gene encodes CDR1 SGHRS and CDR2 YFSETQ. The CDR3 is CASSFAEPNSPLHF. The CDR3 DNA is TGCGCCAGCAGCTTTGCGGAGCCTAATTCACCCCTCCACTTT.

In its sample, this clonotype was seen many times. V and J are TRBV18 and TRBJ2-5; 8 nucleotides match TRBD1. The V gene end was trimmed by 5 bases and the J gene end by 0 bases; junction bases not matched to a gene: 8. CDR1 and CDR2 from the germline V gene are KGHSH and LQKENI. This CDR3 has 16 amino acids. The CDR3 DNA follows: TGTGCCAGCTCATCTTACAGGGGGGCTGACCAAGAGACCCAGTACTTC. This translates into CASSSYRGADQETQYF.

This clonotype was recorded at least ten times. This chain joins TRBV5-5 and TRBJ2-6; no firm D call. V lost 0 bases, J lost 2 bases, and 9 bases lay in between. CDR1 and CDR2 from the germline V gene are SGHKS and YYEKEE (reference sequence). The CDR3 loop spans 16 amino acids. DNA for the CDR3: TGTGCCAGCAGCTTGGGACGGGTAACTGGGGCCAACGTCCTGACTTTC. Its protein product is CASSLGRVTGANVLTF.

The table lists this clonotype with many counts. V is TRBV5-1 and J is TRBJ2-1; possible D gene TRBD2, 5 bases. The V and J ends lost 2 bases and 9 bases respectively, with 21 bases between them. Germline V gene data show CDR1 as SGHRS and CDR2 as YFSETQ. CDR3 length: 16 amino acids. The CDR3 bases are TGCGCCAGCAGCTTAACCCGAGGGTCGATGAGAGGTGAGCAGTTCTTC. This sequence encodes CASSLTRGSMRGEQFF. Full variable domain (rest looked up from reference TRBV5-1 and TRBJ2-1): KAGVTQTPRYLIKTRGQQVTLSCSPISGHRSVSWYQQTPGQGLQFLFEYFSETQRNKGNFPGRFSGRQFSNSRSEMNVSTLELGDSALYLCASSLTRGSMRGEQFFGPGTRLTVL.

This clonotype was detected many times. The chain has TRBV5-1 and TRBJ1-2; D not certain. The CDR3 contains 14 residues. Germline V gene lookup returns CDR1 SGHRS and CDR2 YFSETQ. V was pared by 4 bases and J by 4 bases, with 14 bases between. The CDR3 DNA reads as TGCGCCAGCAGCCCGAAGAAGGGTACCTATGGCTACACCTTC. Protein product: CASSPKKGTYGYTF.

This clonotype was counted at least ten times. The rearrangement uses TRBV20-1 and TRBJ2-1; 15 bases map to TRBD2. Per germline, CDR1 DFQATT and CDR2 SNEGSKA (reference sequence). With V trimmed by 3 bases and J by 2 bases, 11 bases remained unmatched. The length of the CDR3 is 19 residues. DNA for the CDR3: TGCAGTGCTAGTCAACCGGGACTAGCGGGAGGAGGAGCCTACAATGAGCAGTTCTTC. Translation: CSASQPGLAGGGAYNEQFF.

This clonotype came up many times. J is TRBJ2-1 and V is TRBV6-1; D may be TRBD1 (6 bases). The germline V and J ends were trimmed by 6 bases and 8 bases, with 14 bases remaining between them. This CDR3 contains 13 residues. Germline V lookup: CDR1 MNHNS, CDR2 SASEGT. The CDR3 coding sequence is TGTGCCAGCAGAACCACAGGGATCCATGAGCAGTTCTTC. This translates into CASRTTGIHEQFF.

At least ten counts were recorded for this clonotype. J is TRBJ1-1 and V is TRBV20-1; D ambiguous. CDR1 DFQATT and CDR2 SNEGSKA come from the germline V gene (reference sequence). The length of the CDR3 is 13 residues. Trimming took off 3 bases at V and 4 bases at J, with 12 bases between the two ends. CDR3 bases: TGCAGTGCTAGGTCCCCCCAGCGCACTGAAGCTTTCTTT. It translates to CSARSPQRTEAFF.

This clonotype was recorded many times. V gene TRBV6-2 or TRBV6-3 combines with J gene TRBJ2-3; tentative D call: TRBD2 (7 bases). CDR3 length equals 14 residues. CDR1 and CDR2 from the germline V gene are MNHEY and SVGEGT. Trimming stripped 8 bases from V and 1 base from J, with 13 bases between. CDR3 DNA sequence: TGTGCCAGCGGGAGGGGGGCCGGCACAGATACGCAGTATTTT. Its protein product is CASGRGAGTDTQYF.

The sample holds many counts of this clonotype. This sequence joins TRBV7-6 and TRBJ1-1; 8 bases are a match to TRBD1. Germline-derived CDR1 and CDR2 are SGHVS and FNYEAQ. The CDR3 spans 16 residues. Trimming removed 5 bases from V and 0 bases from J; junction bases left unmatched: 8. The DNA for the CDR3 is TGTGCCAGCAGCCTCGTCCCAGGGGGCATGAACACTGAAGCTTTCTTT. This encodes CASSLVPGGMNTEAFF. Looking up the rest from reference TRBV7-6 and TRBJ1-1 gives the full variable domain: GAGVSQSPRYKVTKRGQDVALRCDPISGHVSLYWYRQALGQGPEFLTYFNYEAQQDKSGLPNDRFSAERPEGSISTLTIQRTEQRDSAMYRCASSLVPGGMNTEAFFGQGTRLTVV.

This clonotype was counted ten times or more. The chain is built from TRBV5-1 and TRBJ2-3; 8 bases are a match to TRBD1. This CDR3 contains 14 residues. Germline V CDR1 and CDR2: SGHRS, YFSETQ. V shed 4 bases, J shed 9 bases, and the junction held 10 bases outside the gene matches. The CDR3 coding sequence is TGCGCCAGCAGCCTCGGACAGGGTGAAGACACGCAGTATTTT. This encodes CASSLGQGEDTQYF.